The entry below describes one TCR beta chain. The antigen remains unidentified. Since all of the isolated RNA was reverse transcribed, expressed TCRB transcripts were what got sequenced. Assay used: immunoSEQ multiplex PCR; TCRdb lists only in-frame clones, some missing. The table shows 500,000 to 650,000 clones, with 9.5% to 15% occurring only once. This sample is drawn from a study of beta chain features in type 1 diabetes. Germline V gene data show CDR1 as KGHSH and CDR2 as LQKENI. The V gene end was trimmed by 4 bases and the J gene end by 1 base; junction bases not matched to a gene: 9. The CDR3 covers 16 residues. Study observations and caveats: The study found moderately but significantly shorter TCRB CDR3s in all four CD4+ subsets of Type 1 diabetes patients.

Sequences were obtained from naive CD4+ T cells from blood. The receptor was isolated from a man aged 25 to 40 with type 1 diabetes. The V gene is TRBV18, the J gene TRBJ1-1; 7 nucleotides match TRBD1. This CDR3 is CASSRGGGRANTEAFF. The CDR3, as DNA: TGTGCCAGCTCACGTGGAGGGGGCCGAGCGAACACTGAAGCTTTCTTT.